Listed below are T cell receptor beta chains from one sample, sequenced in a study of beta chain features in type 1 diabetes. Sequenced by immunoSEQ multiplex PCR; TCRdb stores in-frame clones only, minus some. The profile shows hundreds of thousands of clones, roughly a sixth of them singletons. What was sequenced was naive CD4+ T cells from blood. The receptors were sampled from a man younger than 35 in good health. Each CDR3 is given with its conserved first and last residue. A D gene is named only where the DNA matches it firmly. The size field is filled for only some rows; it gives once, few, many or a size class.

D gene	V gene	clone size	J gene	CDR3 DNA	CDR3 protein
TRBD1	TRBV7-3	.	TRBJ2-7	TGTGCCAGCAGTCGGACAGGGGAATACGAGCAGTACTTC	CASSRTGEYEQYF
.	TRBV9	few	TRBJ1-4	TGTGCCAGCAGCTCCAGTCTGGGAAAACTGTTTTTT	CASSSSLGKLFF
TRBD2	TRBV10-3	few	TRBJ2-1	TGTGCCATCCGGGGGACTAGCGGGAGTAATGAGCAGTTCTTC	CAIRGTSGSNEQFF
.	TRBV5-6	.	TRBJ2-2	TGTGCCAGCAGCTTAAGTCTTATTGGGCTTAACACCGGGGAGCTGTTTTTT	CASSLSLIGLNTGELFF
.	TRBV30	few	TRBJ1-3	TGTGCCTGGAGTGTTCTGGGCTCCGGAGAGAGGGGCACCATATATTTT	CAWSVLGSGERGTIYF
TRBD2	TRBV4-2	.	TRBJ2-3	TGTGCCAGCAGCCAAGATCTTGTTAGCGGGAGGCATACGCAGTATTTT	CASSQDLVSGRHTQYF
TRBD2	TRBV7-2	.	TRBJ2-4	TGTGCCAGCAGCTTAGGGACTAGCGGACTAGCCAAAAACATTCAGTACTTC	CASSLGTSGLAKNIQYF
TRBD2	TRBV5-4	.	TRBJ2-7	TGTGCCAGCAGCTTGGTACTAGCGGGAGCCCACGAGCAGTACTTC	CASSLVLAGAHEQYF
TRBD2	TRBV19	few	TRBJ2-1	TGTGCCAGTAGAGGCCCGGGACTAGCGGGACTCAATGAGCAGTTCTTC	CASRGPGLAGLNEQFF
.	TRBV4-1	.	TRBJ1-3	TGCGCCAGCAGCCAAGATTCGGGGAGTCGGAGCACCATATATTTT	CASSQDSGSRSTIYF
TRBD1	TRBV30	.	TRBJ1-2	TGTGCCTGGGTGCTGGGACAGGGGCTCTCTAGGGGCTACACCTTC	CAWVLGQGLSRGYTF
TRBD1	TRBV7-9	few	TRBJ2-7	TGTGCCAGCACCACAGGGGGGCGGGAGCAGTACTTC	CASTTGGREQYF
.	TRBV13	.	TRBJ2-3	TGTGCCAGCAGTAAGATGGATACGCAGTATTTT	CASSKMDTQYF
.	TRBV7-9	.	TRBJ1-2	TGTGCCAGCAGCTTAGTGGGACAAGTGGGATCCTATGGCTACACCTTC	CASSLVGQVGSYGYTF
.	TRBV5-1	.	TRBJ1-1	TGCGCCAGCAGCTTGGTCAACACTGAAGCTTTCTTT	CASSLVNTEAFF
.	TRBV6-5	.	TRBJ1-5	TGTGCCAGCAGTTCCGGACACGGCCGGAGAGCCCAGCATTTT	CASSSGHGRRAQHF
TRBD2	TRBV5-4	.	TRBJ2-5	TGTGCCAGCAGCACCGGGACTAGCGGGAGGCGCGAACAAGAGACCCAGTACTTC	CASSTGTSGRREQETQYF
.	TRBV15	few	TRBJ1-2	TGTGCCACCAGCTCGCGAATTTATGCTGGCTACACCTTC	CATSSRIYAGYTF
.	TRBV4-3	few	TRBJ1-5	TGCGCCAGCAGCCAAGAGGGACGGGGCCAACCCCAGCATTTT	CASSQEGRGQPQHF
TRBD2	TRBV10-3	few	TRBJ2-1	TGTGCCATCAGTGAGTCGTCGGGGGGTAGCTCCTACAATGAGCAGTTCTTC	CAISESSGGSSYNEQFF
.	TRBV30	few	TRBJ1-2	TGTGCCTGGAGTGTACCGGGATATGGCTACACCTTC	CAWSVPGYGYTF
.	TRBV5-1	.	TRBJ1-1	TGCGCCAGCAGCTTGGGACAAGGGAAGCTAGAAGCTTTCTTT	CASSLGQGKLEAFF
TRBD1	TRBV2	few	TRBJ2-1	TGTGCCAGCAGTGGACTACCGGGACAGGGTCCAATTGAGCAGTTCTTC	CASSGLPGQGPIEQFF
TRBD2	TRBV28	.	TRBJ2-5	TGTGCCAGCAGTTTAACTAGCGGGACTACTAACTTC	CASSLTSGTTNF
.	TRBV5-1	.	TRBJ2-5	TGCGCCAGCAGCTTGGGGGCAGGTCAAGAGACCCAGTACTTC	CASSLGAGQETQYF
.	TRBV14	few	TRBJ1-6	TGTGCCAGCAGCCTCCGGGAGAACAAGTCACCCCTCCACTTT	CASSLRENKSPLHF
TRBD1	TRBV6-5	.	TRBJ1-2	TGTGCCAGCAGTTCCCCGACAGGGGCTAACTATGGCTACACCTTC	CASSSPTGANYGYTF
TRBD1	TRBV7-9	.	TRBJ2-2	TGTGCCAGCAGCACGAGGACAGGAAACACCGGGGAGCTGTTTTTT	CASSTRTGNTGELFF
.	TRBV5-1	.	TRBJ2-7	TGCGCCAGCAGCCCCGGGTCACTCCCAAGCTCCTACGAGCAGTACTTC	CASSPGSLPSSYEQYF
.	TRBV9	few	TRBJ1-5	TGTGCCAGCAGCGTGGGTGATCAGCCCCAGCATTTT	CASSVGDQPQHF
.	TRBV15	.	TRBJ1-5	TGTGCCACCAGCAGAGCCTACAGCGGCAATCAGCCCCAGCATTTT	CATSRAYSGNQPQHF
.	TRBV5-1	.	TRBJ2-1	TGCGCCAGCAGCTCGGGGCTCAATGAGCAGTTCTTC	CASSSGLNEQFF
.	TRBV27	few	TRBJ2-7	TGTGCCAGCGTAGGAGAAAGGGGACCTTTAGCCTACGAGCAGTACTTC	CASVGERGPLAYEQYF
TRBD1	TRBV25-1	few	TRBJ2-3	TGTGCCAGCAGCCAGACAGGGGGCCTCGATACGCAGTATTTT	CASSQTGGLDTQYF
.	TRBV6-6	few	TRBJ1-1	TGTGCCAGCAGTTCCACAGGGAAGAACACTGAAGCTTTCTTT	CASSSTGKNTEAFF
TRBD1	TRBV18	few	TRBJ2-7	TGTGCCAGCTCACCTGGGACAGGGATGGGGGAGCAGTACTTC	CASSPGTGMGEQYF
TRBD1	TRBV29-1	.	TRBJ2-3	TGCAGCGTTGAAACAGGGGGTACAGATACGCAGTATTTT	CSVETGGTDTQYF
TRBD2	TRBV11-2	.	TRBJ2-3	TGTGCCAGCAGCTTTAGCGGGGGGGCCCCAGATACGCAGTATTTT	CASSFSGGAPDTQYF
.	TRBV6-5	few	TRBJ1-4	TGTGCCAGCAGTTACTCGGGGGCAGCTAATGAAAAACTGTTTTTT	CASSYSGAANEKLFF
.	TRBV5-1	few	TRBJ2-6	TGCGCCAGCAGACCCGTTAAAACTGGGGCCAACGTCCTGACTTTC	CASRPVKTGANVLTF
.	TRBV19	.	TRBJ1-6	TGTGCCAGTACCGGAGGGGACACCGATAATTCACCCCTCCACTTT	CASTGGDTDNSPLHF
.	TRBV28	.	TRBJ2-1	TGTGCCAGCAGTCCCCGAACAGGGGGGGCCTACAATGAGCAGTTCTTC	CASSPRTGGAYNEQFF
.	TRBV6-5	few	TRBJ2-5	TGTGCCAGCAGTTACGGCTCCGGGTATCCAATGGTCCAGTACTTC	CASSYGSGYPMVQYF
.	TRBV5-1	.	TRBJ1-5	TGCGCCAGCAGCTTAGCAGGGGTTAGCAATCAGCCCCAGCATTTT	CASSLAGVSNQPQHF
TRBD1	TRBV28	few	TRBJ1-5	TGTGCCAGCAGTGATTCCGACAGGGGAGGGAATCAGCCCCAGCATTTT	CASSDSDRGGNQPQHF
TRBD1	TRBV19	.	TRBJ2-7	TGTGCCAGTAGAGGACAGGGGAAAGTCTACGAGCAGTACTTC	CASRGQGKVYEQYF
.	TRBV18	.	TRBJ1-4	TGTGCCAGCTCACCCGCAGTCGAAAAACTGTTTTTT	CASSPAVEKLFF
.	TRBV11-1	.	TRBJ1-1	TGTGCCAGCAGCTTAGGTATACGGGGGACTGAAGCTTTCTTT	CASSLGIRGTEAFF
TRBD1	TRBV7-9	.	TRBJ1-2	TGTGCCAGCACGGACAGGGTACCCGAAAACTATGGCTACACCTTC	CASTDRVPENYGYTF
.	TRBV7-9	few	TRBJ1-1	TGTGCCAGCAGCCCGTTCATGAACACTGAAGCTTTCTTT	CASSPFMNTEAFF
.	TRBV19	.	TRBJ1-2	TGTGCCAGTACGGAGGGGAGGAGGTCCTATGGCTACACCTTC	CASTEGRRSYGYTF
TRBD1	TRBV12-5	.	TRBJ2-5	TGTGCTAGTGGTTTGGTAGTGGGACAGGAGCAAGAGACCCAGTACTTC	CASGLVVGQEQETQYF
TRBD1	TRBV6-5	few	TRBJ1-2	TGTGCCAGCAGTTACCCGGGAACAGGGGGCTTTGGCTACACCTTC	CASSYPGTGGFGYTF
.	TRBV14	few	TRBJ2-5	TGTGCCAGCAGCCGCCGGGGTTTACGGGGATCAGAGACCCAGTACTTC	CASSRRGLRGSETQYF
.	TRBV9	.	TRBJ2-1	TGTGCCAGCAGCGTAGTCCAGGACAATGAGCAGTTCTTC	CASSVVQDNEQFF
.	TRBV29-1	.	TRBJ1-2	TGCAGCGTCCCGGATGGCTACACCTTC	CSVPDGYTF
.	TRBV11-2	.	TRBJ2-1	TGTGCCAGCAGCTTAGTAGGTGCCTACAATGAGCAGTTCTTC	CASSLVGAYNEQFF